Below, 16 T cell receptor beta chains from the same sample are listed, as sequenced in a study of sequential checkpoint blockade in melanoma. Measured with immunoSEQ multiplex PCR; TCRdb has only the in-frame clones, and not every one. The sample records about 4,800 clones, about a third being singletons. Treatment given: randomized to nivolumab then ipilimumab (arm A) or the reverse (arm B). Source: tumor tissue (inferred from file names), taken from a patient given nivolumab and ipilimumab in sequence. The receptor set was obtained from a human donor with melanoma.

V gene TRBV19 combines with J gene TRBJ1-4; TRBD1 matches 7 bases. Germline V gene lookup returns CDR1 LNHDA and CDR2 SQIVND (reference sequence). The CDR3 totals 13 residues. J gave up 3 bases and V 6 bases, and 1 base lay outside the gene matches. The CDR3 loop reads CASRGQPNEKLFF. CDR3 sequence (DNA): TGTGCCAGTAGGGGACAGCCTAATGAAAAACTGTTTTTT.

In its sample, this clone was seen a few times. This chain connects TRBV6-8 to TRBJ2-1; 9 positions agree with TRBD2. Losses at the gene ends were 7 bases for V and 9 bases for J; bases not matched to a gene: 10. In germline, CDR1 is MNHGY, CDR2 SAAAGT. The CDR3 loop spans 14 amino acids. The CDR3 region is CASTLNSGSGEQFF. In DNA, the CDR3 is TGTGCCAGCACCCTAAATAGCGGGAGCGGTGAGCAGTTCTTC.

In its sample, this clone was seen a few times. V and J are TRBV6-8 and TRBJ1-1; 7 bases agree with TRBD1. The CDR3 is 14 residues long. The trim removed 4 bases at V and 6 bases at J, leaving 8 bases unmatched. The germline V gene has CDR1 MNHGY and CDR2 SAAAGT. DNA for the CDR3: TGTGCCAGCAGTTCGAACTCAGGGGGTGCTGAAGCTTTCTTT. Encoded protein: CASSSNSGGAEAFF.

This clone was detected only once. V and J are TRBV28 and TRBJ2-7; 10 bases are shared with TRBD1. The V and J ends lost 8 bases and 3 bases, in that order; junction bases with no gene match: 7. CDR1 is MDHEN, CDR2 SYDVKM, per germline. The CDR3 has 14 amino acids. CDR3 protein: CASVRQGAYYEQYF. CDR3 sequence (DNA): TGTGCCAGCGTAAGACAGGGGGCCTACTACGAGCAGTACTTC.

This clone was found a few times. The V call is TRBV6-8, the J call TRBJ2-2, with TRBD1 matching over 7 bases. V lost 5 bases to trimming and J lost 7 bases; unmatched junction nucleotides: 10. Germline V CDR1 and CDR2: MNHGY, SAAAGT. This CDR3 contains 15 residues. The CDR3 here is CASSAKRQGGGELFF. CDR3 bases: TGTGCCAGCAGTGCCAAACGACAGGGCGGCGGGGAGCTGTTTTTT.

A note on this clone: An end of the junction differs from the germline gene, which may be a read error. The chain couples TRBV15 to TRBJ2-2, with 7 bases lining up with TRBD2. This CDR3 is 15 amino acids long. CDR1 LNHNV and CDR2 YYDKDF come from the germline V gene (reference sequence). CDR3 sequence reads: CASSFGLGLARELFF. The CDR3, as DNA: TGTGCCAGCAGCTTCGGACTAGGTCTGGCTAGGGAGCTGTTTTTT.

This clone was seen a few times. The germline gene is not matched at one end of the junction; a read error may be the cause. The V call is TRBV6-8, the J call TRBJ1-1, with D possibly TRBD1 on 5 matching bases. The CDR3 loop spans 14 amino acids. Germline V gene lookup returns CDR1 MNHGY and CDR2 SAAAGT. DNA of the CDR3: TGTGCCAGCAGGTACTCAGGGCGAGGGACTGAAGCTTTCTTT. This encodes CASRYSGRGTEAFF.

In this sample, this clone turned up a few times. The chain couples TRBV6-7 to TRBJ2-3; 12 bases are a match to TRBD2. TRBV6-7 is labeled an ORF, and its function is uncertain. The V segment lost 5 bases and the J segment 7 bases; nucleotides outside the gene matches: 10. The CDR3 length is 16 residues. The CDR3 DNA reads TGTGCCAGCAGTCGAGCTAGCGGGAGGGCCCAGAATACGCAGTATTTT. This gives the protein CASSRASGRAQNTQYF.

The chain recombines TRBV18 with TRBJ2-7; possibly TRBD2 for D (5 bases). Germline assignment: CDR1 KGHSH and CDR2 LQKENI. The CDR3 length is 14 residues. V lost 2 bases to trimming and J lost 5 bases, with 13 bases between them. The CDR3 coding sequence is TGTGCCAGCTCACCAACCGGGTCGGGGAACGAGCAGTACTTC. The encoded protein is CASSPTGSGNEQYF.

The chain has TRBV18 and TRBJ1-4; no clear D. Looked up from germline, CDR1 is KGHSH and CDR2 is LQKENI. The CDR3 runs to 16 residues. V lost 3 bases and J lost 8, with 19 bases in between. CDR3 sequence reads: CASSPVEGGSREKLFF. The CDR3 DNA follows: TGTGCCAGCTCACCCGTTGAGGGAGGGTCTCGAGAAAAACTGTTTTTT. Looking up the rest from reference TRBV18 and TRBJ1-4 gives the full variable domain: NAGVMQNPRHLVRRRGQEARLRCSPMKGHSHVYWYRQLPEEGLKFMVYLQKENIIDESGMPKERFSAEFPKEGPSILRIQQVVRGDSAAYFCASSPVEGGSREKLFFGSGTQLSVL.

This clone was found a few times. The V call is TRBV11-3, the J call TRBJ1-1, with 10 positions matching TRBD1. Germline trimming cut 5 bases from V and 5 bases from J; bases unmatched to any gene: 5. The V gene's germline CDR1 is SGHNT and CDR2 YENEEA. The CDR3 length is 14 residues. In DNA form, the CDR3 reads TGTGCCAGCAGCCCAGACAGGGGGCGTACTGAAGCTTTCTTT. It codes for CASSPDRGRTEAFF.

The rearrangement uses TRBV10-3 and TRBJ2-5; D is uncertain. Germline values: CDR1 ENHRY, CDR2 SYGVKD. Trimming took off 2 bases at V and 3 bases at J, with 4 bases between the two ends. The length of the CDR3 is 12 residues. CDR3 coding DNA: TGTGCCATCAGTGAGAGGGAAGAGACCCAGTACTTC. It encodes CAISEREETQYF.

In DNA, the CDR3 is TGCGCCAGCAGCCAAGTTCAGGGCCAAAACATTCAGTACTTC. This sequence encodes CASSQVQGQNIQYF. This chain joins TRBV1 and TRBJ2-4; TRBD1, the D gene given by the table, was not confirmed from the DNA. TRBV1 constitutes a pseudogene. There are 14 residues in the CDR3.

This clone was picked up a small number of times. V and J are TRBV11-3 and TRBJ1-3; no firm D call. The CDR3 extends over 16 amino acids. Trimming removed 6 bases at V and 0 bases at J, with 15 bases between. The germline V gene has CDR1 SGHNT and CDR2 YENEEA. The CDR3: CASSFNRATSGNTIYF. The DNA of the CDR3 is TGTGCCAGCAGTTTTAATCGGGCAACCTCTGGAAACACCATATATTTT.

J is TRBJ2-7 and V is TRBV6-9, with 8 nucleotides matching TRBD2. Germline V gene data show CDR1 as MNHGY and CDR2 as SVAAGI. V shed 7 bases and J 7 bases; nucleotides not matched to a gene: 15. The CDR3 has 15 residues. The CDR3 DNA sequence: TGTGCCAGCACCCTCGGGGGGGGGATCCCCGGGGAGCAGTACTTC. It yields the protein CASTLGGGIPGEQYF.

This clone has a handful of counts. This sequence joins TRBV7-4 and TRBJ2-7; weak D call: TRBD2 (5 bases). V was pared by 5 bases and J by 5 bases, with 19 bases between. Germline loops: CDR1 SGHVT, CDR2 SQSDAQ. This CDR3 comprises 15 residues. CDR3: CASSEDQSGLNEQYF. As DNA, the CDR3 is TGTGCCAGCAGCGAAGACCAAAGCGGCCTGAACGAGCAGTACTTC. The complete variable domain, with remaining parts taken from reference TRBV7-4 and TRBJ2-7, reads GAGVSQSPRYKVAKRGRDVALRCDSISGHVTLYWYRQTLGQGSEVLTYSQSDAQRDKSGRPSGRFSAERPERSVSTLKIQRTEQGDSAVYLCASSEDQSGLNEQYFGPGTRLTVT.